These 22 T cell receptor beta chains were all obtained from the same sample, sequenced in a study of shared clonotypes between healthy human individuals. The repertoire was sequenced with immunoSEQ multiplex PCR; TCRdb's copy has only in-frame clones and lacks some. The sample holds about 2.3 million clones, 85% to 95% seen once. Specimen: naive CD4+ T cells from PBMCs. Regarding subset: CD45RA+ positively selected. These receptors were collected from a man aged 18 to 30 in good health. Some clones in this sample may be carry-over from other donors' samples.

The V call is TRBV11-3, the J call TRBJ2-2, with D unresolved. V gave up 8 bases and J gave up 3 bases, with 7 bases separating them. The CDR3 contains 12 residues. Germline CDR1 and CDR2: SGHNT and YENEEA. The CDR3 region has the DNA TGTGCCAGCCAGAAAGACACCGGGGAGCTGTTTTTT. This gives the protein CASQKDTGELFF. Using reference TRBV11-3 and TRBJ2-2 for the parts outside the CDR3, the full variable domain is EAGVVQSPRYKIIEKKQPVAFWCNPISGHNTLYWYLQNLGQGPELLIRYENEEAVDDSQLPKDRFSAERLKGVDSTLKIQPAELGDSAVYLCASQKDTGELFFGEGSRLTVL.

This chain connects TRBV5-1 to TRBJ1-4, with TRBD1 matching 7 bases. The CDR3 is 14 amino acids. Trimming removed 0 bases from V and 6 bases from J; junction bases left unmatched: 2. Per germline, CDR1 SGHRS and CDR2 YFSETQ. This chain's CDR3 is CASSLAGGDEKLFF. The CDR3 coding sequence is TGCGCCAGCAGCTTGGCAGGGGGTGATGAAAAACTGTTTTTT.

The chain recombines TRBV14 with TRBJ2-7, with a possible D match to TRBD1 (5 bases). CDR3 length: 16 residues. The ends were cut back, 2 bases at V and 0 bases at J, with 14 bases in the middle. Per germline, CDR1 SGHDN and CDR2 FVKESK. The CDR3 sequence: CASSQLFRQSSYEQYF. CDR3 sequence (DNA): TGTGCCAGCAGCCAACTGTTCCGACAGAGCTCCTACGAGCAGTACTTC.

V and J are TRBV19 and TRBJ2-3, with 13 bases matching TRBD2. Germline assignment: CDR1 LNHDA and CDR2 SQIVND (reference sequence). J lost 9 bases, V lost 1 base, and 7 bases had no gene match. The CDR3 covers 16 residues. The CDR3 coding sequence is TGTGCCAGTAGTATAGGAAGACTAGCGGGAGGAGAGACGCAGTATTTT. Translating gives CASSIGRLAGGETQYF.

The J gene is TRBJ2-7, the V gene TRBV20-1; D uncertain. The V gene lost 5 bases and the J gene lost 6 bases, with 8 bases spanning the gap. This CDR3 spans 10 amino acids. From germline, CDR1 is DFQATT and CDR2 SNEGSKA (reference sequence). The CDR3 protein is CSAFVREQYF. CDR3 coding DNA: TGCAGTGCTTTTGTACGCGAGCAGTACTTC.

The chain combines TRBV6-1 with TRBJ2-5, with 14 bases aligning to TRBD2. Germline-derived CDR1 and CDR2 are MNHNS and SASEGT. V lost 6 bases to trimming and J lost 5 bases; unmatched junction nucleotides: 5. The CDR3 consists of 15 residues. The CDR3 DNA is TGTGCCAGCAGGCCGGGACTAGCGGGAGTGGAGACCCAGTACTTC. Residues: CASRPGLAGVETQYF.

The chain combines TRBV5-1 with TRBJ2-1; D gene uncertain. Per germline, CDR1 SGHRS and CDR2 YFSETQ. Trimming stripped 7 bases from V and 3 bases from J, with 20 bases between. This CDR3 comprises 16 residues. For the CDR3, the DNA is TGCGCCAGCTACCCGACCCCGCACGTTTACTACAATGAGCAGTTCTTC. Translated, it gives CASYPTPHVYYNEQFF. Together with reference TRBV5-1 and TRBJ2-1, the CDR3 gives the full variable domain: KAGVTQTPRYLIKTRGQQVTLSCSPISGHRSVSWYQQTPGQGLQFLFEYFSETQRNKGNFPGRFSGRQFSNSRSEMNVSTLELGDSALYLCASYPTPHVYYNEQFFGPGTRLTVL.

J is TRBJ2-7 and V is TRBV30; D call uncertain. V gave up 2 bases and J gave up 7 bases, with 12 bases separating them. Germline values: CDR1 GTSNPN, CDR2 SVGIG (reference sequence). CDR3 length: 12 residues. The CDR3 nucleotides read TGTGCCTGGAGTCTAACGCTCAGGGAGCAGTACTTC. Translating it yields CAWSLTLREQYF. The full variable domain, completed using reference TRBV30 and TRBJ2-7, is SQTIHQWPATLVQPVGSPLSLECTVEGTSNPNLYWYRQAAGRGLQLLFYSVGIGQISSEVPQNLSASRPQDRQFILSSKKLLLSDSGFYLCAWSLTLREQYFGPGTRLTVT.

This clone came up once. This chain links TRBV28 with TRBJ1-4; 9 positions match TRBD1. The germline V gene encodes CDR1 MDHEN and CDR2 SYDVKM. The J segment lost 0 bases and the V segment lost 5 bases, leaving 13 bases of the junction unmatched. The CDR3 is 19 residues long. DNA of the CDR3: TGTGCCAGCAGTCCGCTAACGGGGACAGGGTCGGCAACTAATGAAAAACTGTTTTTT. This encodes CASSPLTGTGSATNEKLFF.

The chain employs TRBV7-9 and TRBJ2-3; D gene uncertain. V lost 3 bases and J lost 12, with 13 bases in between. The CDR3 totals 12 residues. Germline loops: CDR1 SEHNR, CDR2 FQNEAQ (reference sequence). This CDR3 reads CASSFLPVPQYF. In DNA form, the CDR3 reads TGTGCCAGCAGCTTTCTTCCGGTGCCCCAGTATTTT.

This clone was recorded only once. The rearrangement uses TRBV6-5 and TRBJ2-3; D is unclear. Germline CDR1 reads MNHEY; CDR2 reads SVGAGI. The CDR3 runs 15 residues. V dropped 2 bases and J dropped 2 bases, with 11 bases sitting between them. CDR3 bases: TGTGCCAGCAGTTACGTAGGCAGGAACACAGATACGCAGTATTTT. Translated, it gives CASSYVGRNTDTQYF.

The chain links TRBV25-1 to TRBJ2-3; D gene ambiguous. CDR3 length: 12 residues. V lost 2 bases and J lost 1, with 1 base in between. Germline loops: CDR1 MGHDK, CDR2 SYGVNS. The CDR3 DNA is TGTGCCAGCAGTGAAGGCACAGATACGCAGTATTTT. It encodes CASSEGTDTQYF.

This chain connects TRBV27 to TRBJ1-2; 9 bases are shared with TRBD1. The J segment lost 8 bases and the V segment lost 8 bases, leaving 12 bases of the junction unmatched. The CDR3 runs to 14 residues. CDR1 and CDR2 from the germline V gene are MNHEY and SMNVEV (reference sequence). DNA for the CDR3: TGTGCCAGCCAGGGACAGGGTTTCACGGGGGGCTACACCTTC. Its protein product is CASQGQGFTGGYTF.

The gene calls are TRBV7-6 and TRBJ2-1, with D perhaps given as TRBD1 or TRBD2 (7 bases each). Trimming took 5 bases from V and 5 from J, leaving 16 bases between them. The CDR3 is made up of 15 amino acids. Germline lookup yields CDR1 SGHVS and CDR2 FNYEAQ. The CDR3 sequence: CASSPGGVRDNEQFF. Written as DNA, the CDR3 is TGTGCCAGCAGCCCAGGGGGGGTCCGAGACAATGAGCAGTTCTTC.

The rearrangement joins TRBV5-1 to TRBJ1-2, with D unresolved. The CDR3 is 14 residues long. The V end lost 1 base, the J end lost 0 bases, and 7 bases lay between the germline ends. Per germline, CDR1 SGHRS and CDR2 YFSETQ. Here the CDR3 DNA reads TGCGCCAGCAGCTTGCTGGGATCTAACTATGGCTACACCTTC. This translates into CASSLLGSNYGYTF.

The chain uses TRBV7-2 and TRBJ2-2; the D gene is possibly TRBD2 (6 bases). Germline V gene data show CDR1 as SGHTA and CDR2 as FQGNSA. This CDR3 has 14 residues. V was trimmed by 4 bases and J by 5 bases, leaving 11 bases between them. CDR3 residues: CASSWGLGTGELFF. The CDR3 DNA follows: TGTGCCAGCAGCTGGGGACTGGGAACCGGGGAGCTGTTTTTT.

This clone appeared a single time. This chain joins TRBV7-4 and TRBJ2-7; 12 bases align to TRBD1. The CDR3 loop spans 15 amino acids. The V segment lost 0 bases and the J segment 7 bases; nucleotides outside the gene matches: 4. Per the germline V gene, CDR1 is SGHVT and CDR2 is SQSDAQ. CDR3 in amino acids: CASSLARDRGREQYF. The CDR3 DNA reads as TGTGCCAGCAGCTTAGCCCGGGACAGGGGGCGAGAGCAGTACTTC. The whole variable domain, filled in from reference TRBV7-4 and TRBJ2-7, reads GAGVSQSPRYKVAKRGRDVALRCDSISGHVTLYWYRQTLGQGSEVLTYSQSDAQRDKSGRPSGRFSAERPERSVSTLKIQRTEQGDSAVYLCASSLARDRGREQYFGPGTRLTVT.

V usage is TRBV10-3 and J usage is TRBJ1-1, with D perhaps matching TRBD1 (6 bases). Germline V CDR1 and CDR2: ENHRY, SYGVKD. V lost 4 bases, J lost 5 bases, and 17 bases lay in between. The CDR3 consists of 15 residues. The CDR3 region has the DNA TGTGCCATCAGTGTATTTGGGGGGCAGGGAACTGAAGCTTTCTTT. It yields the protein CAISVFGGQGTEAFF.

This clone appeared a single time. This chain connects TRBV28 to TRBJ2-7; possible D gene TRBD1, 5 bases. Germline CDR1 MDHEN, CDR2 SYDVKM. The CDR3 consists of 12 residues. V was cut by 4 bases and J by 7 bases, with 11 bases left in between. Here the CDR3 DNA reads TGTGCCAGCAGTTCCAGGGTCTCTGAGCAGTACTTC. As protein: CASSSRVSEQYF.

The V and J genes are TRBV15 and TRBJ1-1; 9 bases line up with TRBD1. CDR1 is LNHNV and CDR2 is YYDKDF in the germline V gene (reference sequence). There are 14 residues in the CDR3. J was trimmed by 4 bases and V by 2 bases; bases with no gene match: 2. In nucleotides, the CDR3 is TGTGCCACCAGCAGACGACAGGGGGGCACTGAAGCTTTCTTT. As protein: CATSRRQGGTEAFF.

The chain is built from TRBV28 and TRBJ2-3; a possible D gene is TRBD2 (6 bases). Germline CDR1 is MDHEN and CDR2 is SYDVKM. V shed 3 bases and J shed 0 bases, with 13 bases lying between them. The CDR3 covers 16 residues. The CDR3 sequence is CASSLILSGSTDTQYF. The CDR3 DNA is TGTGCCAGCAGTTTGATCCTCAGCGGGAGCACAGATACGCAGTATTTT.

The genes are TRBV5-1 and TRBJ2-5; TRBD1 or TRBD2 may be the D gene (7 bases each). The CDR3 has 17 residues. Germline V gene lookup returns CDR1 SGHRS and CDR2 YFSETQ. Trimming took 0 bases from V and 5 from J, leaving 20 bases between them. CDR3 sequence: CASSLEGGPGQPETQYF. The CDR3 DNA reads TGCGCCAGCAGCTTGGAGGGGGGGCCGGGACAGCCGGAGACCCAGTACTTC. Full variable domain (rest looked up from reference TRBV5-1 and TRBJ2-5): KAGVTQTPRYLIKTRGQQVTLSCSPISGHRSVSWYQQTPGQGLQFLFEYFSETQRNKGNFPGRFSGRQFSNSRSEMNVSTLELGDSALYLCASSLEGGPGQPETQYFGPGTRLLVL.